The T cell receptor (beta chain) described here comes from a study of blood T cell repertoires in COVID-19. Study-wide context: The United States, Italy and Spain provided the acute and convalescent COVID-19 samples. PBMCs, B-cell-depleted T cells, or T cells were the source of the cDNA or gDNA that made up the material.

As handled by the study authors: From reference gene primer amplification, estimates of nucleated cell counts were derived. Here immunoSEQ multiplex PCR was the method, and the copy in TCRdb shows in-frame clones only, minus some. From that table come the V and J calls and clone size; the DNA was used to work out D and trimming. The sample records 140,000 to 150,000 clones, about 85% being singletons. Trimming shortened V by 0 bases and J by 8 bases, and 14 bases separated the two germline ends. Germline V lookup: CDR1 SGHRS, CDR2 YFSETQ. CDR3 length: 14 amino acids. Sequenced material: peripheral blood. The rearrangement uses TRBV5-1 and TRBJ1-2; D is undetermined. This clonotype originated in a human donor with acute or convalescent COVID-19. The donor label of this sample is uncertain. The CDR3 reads CASSLGRGSLGYTF. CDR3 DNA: TGCGCCAGCAGCTTGGGGCGGGGATCCCTCGGCTACACCTTC.